This T cell receptor beta chain was recorded in a study of T cell responses to AZD1222 COVID-19 vaccine. Study-level background: Second-dose recipients at about 4 or about 12 weeks were treated as one pooled group.

Per germline, CDR1 KGHSH and CDR2 LQKENI. The CDR3 totals 15 residues. Trimming took 1 base from V and 9 from J; bases not matched to a gene: 8. Clones were sequenced by immunoSEQ multiplex PCR, and TCRdb holds only the in-frame ones, with some missing. The data show roughly 150,000 clones, with more than 85% seen just once and about 2.5% held by the top ten. This chain uses TRBV18 with TRBJ2-1; 8 bases are shared with TRBD1. Sequences were derived from peripheral blood, sampled on day 0 of AZD1222 vaccination. The receptor's source is an adult in good health. CDR3 in DNA: TGTGCCAGCTCACCACGTGGGGCAGGGGGCAGTGAGCAGTTCTTC. Encoded protein: CASSPRGAGGSEQFF.